Given below is one T cell receptor (beta chain) in context. Its antigen is currently unknown. Germline loops: CDR1 MNHEY, CDR2 SVGAGI. The V end lost 3 bases, the J end lost 9 bases, and 11 bases lay between the germline ends. CDR3 length: 13 amino acids. Naive CD8 isolation took CD45RO-negative cells positively selected for CCR7 and excluded terminally differentiated effector memory CD45RA+ cells. Authors' methods: Filtering differed for immunoSEQ, which gave only junction sequences without quality scores. Profiling relied on immunoSEQ multiplex PCR, and the TCRdb table lists in-frame clones only, not all of them. That table furnishes V, J and clone size, whereas the DNA furnished D and trimming. The data show just over 2,000,000 clones, with roughly 94% seen just once and around 1.1% held by the top ten. This sample was taken from a study of shared clonotypes between healthy human individuals. Findings of the study overall: Among donors, the sharing of clonotypes was expected to be influenced by sequencing depth. Sample collection involved blood only; tissue repertoires are likely different.

Sequencing was carried out using naive CD8+ T cells sorted from blood. The TCR comes from a young man in good health. The chain carries TRBV6-5 and TRBJ2-2; possible D gene TRBD2, 6 bases. The CDR3 region is CASSYGGPRELFF. The DNA for the CDR3 is TGTGCCAGCAGTTATGGAGGGCCGAGGGAGCTGTTTTTT.